The 21 T cell receptor beta chains listed next were all sequenced from one sample in a study of blood T cell repertoires in COVID-19. Sequencing was performed with immunoSEQ multiplex PCR; in TCRdb, only in-frame clones are kept and a portion is missing. The table lists fewer than 250,000 clones, 70% to 90% of them singletons. Sequences were obtained from PBMCs or T cells enriched from blood (not recorded which). The receptor set was obtained from a man aged 45 to 65 who had been exposed to COVID-19.

This chain links TRBV5-8 with TRBJ1-6, with 7 bases fitting TRBD1. The CDR3 is 16 amino acids. V was pared by 2 bases and J by 6 bases, with 8 bases of the junction left unmatched. Germline V gene lookup returns CDR1 SGHTS and CDR2 YDEGEE. The CDR3 here is CASSFGRGITNSPLHF. The CDR3 coding sequence is TGTGCCAGCAGCTTCGGCAGGGGGATTACTAATTCACCCCTCCACTTT. Looking up the rest from reference TRBV5-8 and TRBJ1-6 gives the full variable domain: EAGVTQSPTHLIKTRGQQATLRCSPISGHTSVYWYQQALGLGLQFLLWYDEGEERNRGNFPPRFSGRQFPNYSSELNVNALELEDSALYLCASSFGRGITNSPLHFGNGTRLTVT.

The chain joins TRBV5-6 to TRBJ2-4, with 7 bases that match TRBD1. From germline, CDR1 is SGHDT and CDR2 YYEEEE. The CDR3 is 17 amino acids. After removal of 1 base from V and 0 bases from J, the junction contained 7 bases not matched to a gene. This CDR3 is CASSLPGTALAKNIQYF. In DNA form, the CDR3 reads TGTGCCAGCAGCTTGCCCGGGACAGCACTAGCCAAAAACATTCAGTACTTC.

This clone is a singleton in its sample. The chain joins TRBV29-1 to TRBJ1-1; D gene unclear. With 7 bases removed from V and 0 bases from J, the gap between germline ends came to 12 bases. The germline CDR1 and CDR2 sequences are SQVTM and ANQGSEA. The CDR3 spans 13 residues. The CDR3: CSAGRSLNTEAFF. The CDR3 DNA is TGCAGCGCTGGGCGCAGCCTGAACACTGAAGCTTTCTTT.

This clone came up a few times. The chain has TRBV7-9 and TRBJ1-1; D not resolved. The CDR3 consists of 8 residues. The V end lost 5 bases, the J end lost 12 bases, and 4 bases lay between the germline ends. The germline gives CDR1 SEHNR, CDR2 FQNEAQ (reference sequence). The DNA for the CDR3 is TGTGCCAGCAGCACAACTTTCTTT. Translated, it gives CASSTTFF.

This chain links TRBV7-3 with TRBJ1-6, with D possibly being TRBD1 (5 bases). Germline loops: CDR1 SGHTA, CDR2 FQGTGA. Deletions cut 3 bases from V and 9 bases from J, with 12 bases between. CDR3 length: 14 residues. CDR3 nucleotides: TGTGCCAGCAGCTTGTTAGGGGAAGGTTCACCCCTCCACTTT. Translated: CASSLLGEGSPLHF.

The rearrangement links TRBV24-1 to TRBJ1-2; a weak D match, TRBD1 (6 bases). The CDR3 spans 16 residues. V lost 2 bases, J lost 4 bases, and 16 bases lay in between. In germline, CDR1 is KGHDR, CDR2 SFDVKD. The DNA for the CDR3 is TGTGCCACCAGTGATTCTGGGGGCCCCAACCTCTATGGCTACACCTTC. Encoded protein: CATSDSGGPNLYGYTF.

V and J are TRBV28 and TRBJ1-1, with TRBD1 identical over 9 bases. Per the germline V gene, CDR1 is MDHEN and CDR2 is SYDVKM. The CDR3 contains 14 residues. V lost 7 bases, J lost 3 bases, and 6 bases stayed unmatched. The CDR3 reads CASTPGTGYTEAFF. CDR3 DNA: TGTGCCAGCACTCCCGGGACAGGGTACACTGAAGCTTTCTTT.

This rearrangement joins TRBV5-5 to TRBJ2-3, with 9 bases fitting TRBD1. The CDR3 covers 16 residues. Germline values: CDR1 SGHKS, CDR2 YYEKEE (reference sequence). V trimming: 2 bases; J trimming: 2 bases; junction bases outside the gene matches: 6. As DNA, the CDR3 is TGTGCCAGCAGCTTTAACAGGGGGCAATACACAGATACGCAGTATTTT. Its protein is CASSFNRGQYTDTQYF.

This CDR3 reads CASSPSSQGDNEQFF. CDR3 DNA sequence: TGTGCCAGCAGTCCTTCGAGCCAGGGGGACAATGAGCAGTTCTTC. V gene TRBV3-1 (or the pseudogene TRBV3-2) combines with J gene TRBJ2-1; 7 nucleotides match TRBD1. With 6 bases clipped from V and 5 bases from J, the junction kept 10 bases outside the gene matches. Germline V lookup: CDR1 LGHDT, CDR2 YNNKEL (reference sequence). The CDR3 contains 15 residues.

The chain is built from TRBV9 and TRBJ2-3, with 7 positions matching TRBD2. The CDR3 extends over 15 amino acids. The V segment lost 4 bases and the J segment 2 bases; nucleotides outside the gene matches: 7. The germline gives CDR1 SGDLS, CDR2 YYNGEE. The CDR3 region has the DNA TGTGCCAGCAGCAGAGCGGGGCTCTACACAGATACGCAGTATTTT. Its translation: CASSRAGLYTDTQYF. The full variable domain, with the rest looked up from reference TRBV9 and TRBJ2-3, is DSGVTQTPKHLITATGQRVTLRCSPRSGDLSVYWYQQSLDQGLQFLIQYYNGEERAKGNILERFSAQQFPDLHSELNLSSLELGDSALYFCASSRAGLYTDTQYFGPGTRLTVL.

The CDR3 loop is CASSLNNRAEKLFF. The CDR3, as DNA: TGTGCCAGCAGCTTAAATAACAGGGCTGAAAAACTGTTTTTT. The rearrangement joins TRBV28 to TRBJ1-4, with D possibly being TRBD1 (6 bases). V dropped 6 bases and J dropped 7 bases, with 15 bases sitting between them. The germline V gene has CDR1 MDHEN and CDR2 SYDVKM. The length of the CDR3 is 14 residues.

This chain links TRBV5-1 with TRBJ2-2; D remains ambiguous. Germline CDR1 and CDR2: SGHRS and YFSETQ. Trimming took 0 bases from V and 3 from J, leaving 9 bases between them. CDR3 size: 15 residues. DNA for the CDR3: TGCGCCAGCAGCTTGGCGGTCCTCGACACCGGGGAGCTGTTTTTT. Translation: CASSLAVLDTGELFF.

The V call is TRBV6-5, the J call TRBJ1-5, with unresolved D. This CDR3 is 13 amino acids long. Per the germline V gene, CDR1 is MNHEY and CDR2 is SVGAGI. The germline V and J ends were trimmed by 5 bases and 3 bases, with 8 bases remaining between them. In nucleotides, the CDR3 is TGTGCCAGCAGTCGTCAGGACAATCAGCCCCAGCATTTT. It codes for CASSRQDNQPQHF.

This clone has just one count. The J gene is TRBJ2-5, the V gene TRBV28; 8 bases align to TRBD2. This CDR3 is 14 amino acids long. Looked up from germline, CDR1 is MDHEN and CDR2 is SYDVKM. Trimming at V came to 3 bases and at J to 2 bases, leaving 2 bases not matched to a gene. The CDR3: CASSFLAGQETQYF. The DNA of the CDR3 is TGTGCCAGCAGTTTTTTAGCGGGACAAGAGACCCAGTACTTC. The full variable domain, rest sourced from reference TRBV28 and TRBJ2-5, is DVKVTQSSRYLVKRTGEKVFLECVQDMDHENMFWYRQDPGLGLRLIYFSYDVKMKEKGDIPEGYSVSREKKERFSLILESASTNQTSMYLCASSFLAGQETQYFGPGTRLLVL.

The chain links TRBV4-1 to TRBJ2-4; TRBD1 might be the D (5 bases). CDR1 and CDR2 (germline): MGHRA, YSYEKL. The CDR3 length is 13 residues. V dropped 4 bases and J dropped 12 bases, with 16 bases sitting between them. As DNA, the CDR3 is TGCGCCAGCAGCCCCACACCGGTGGGGCCTCAGTACTTC. This encodes CASSPTPVGPQYF.

The V call is TRBV5-1, the J call TRBJ1-1; no firm D call. The CDR3 consists of 14 residues. V gave up 0 bases and J gave up 1 base, with 7 bases separating them. Per germline, CDR1 SGHRS and CDR2 YFSETQ. CDR3 residues: CASSLAWANTEAFF. The CDR3 DNA reads as TGCGCCAGCAGCTTGGCGTGGGCGAACACTGAAGCTTTCTTT.

The CDR3 loop is CASRASGRGHQETQYF. CDR3 coding DNA: TGTGCCAGCAGGGCTAGCGGGAGGGGACACCAAGAGACCCAGTACTTC. The V and J genes are TRBV2 and TRBJ2-5; 12 nucleotides match TRBD2. This CDR3 is built from 16 residues. CDR1 is SNHLY and CDR2 is FYNNEI in the germline V gene. J was trimmed by 0 bases and V by 6 bases; bases with no gene match: 5.

The chain joins TRBV18 to TRBJ2-2; 11 nucleotides agree with TRBD2. The CDR3 runs to 16 residues. Unmatched junction bases numbered 4, after V lost 1 base and J lost 6 bases. Germline lookup yields CDR1 KGHSH and CDR2 LQKENI. CDR3 amino acids: CASSPRLAGGAGELFF. CDR3 bases: TGTGCCAGCTCACCACGTCTAGCGGGGGGCGCCGGGGAGCTGTTTTTT.

The chain couples TRBV5-4 to TRBJ2-5; 11 bases agree with TRBD2. V gave up 2 bases and J gave up 3 bases; unmatched junction bases: 3. The V gene's germline CDR1 is SGHNT and CDR2 YYREEE (reference sequence). This CDR3 is built from 15 residues. CDR3 protein: CASSFGTSGEETQYF. CDR3 DNA sequence: TGTGCCAGCAGCTTCGGGACTAGCGGAGAAGAGACCCAGTACTTC.

The chain links TRBV7-9 to TRBJ1-1; TRBD1 matches 10 bases. J lost 6 bases, V lost 5 bases, and 21 bases had no gene match. The CDR3 runs to 19 residues. Germline V gene data show CDR1 as SEHNR and CDR2 as FQNEAQ (reference sequence). CDR3 amino acids: CASSPPITGTGAAGAEAFF. The CDR3 nucleotides are TGTGCCAGCAGCCCTCCAATAACCGGGACAGGGGCCGCCGGAGCTGAAGCTTTCTTT. Full variable domain (rest looked up from reference TRBV7-9 and TRBJ1-1): DTGVSQNPRHKITKRGQNVTFRCDPISEHNRLYWYRQTLGQGPEFLTYFQNEAQLEKSRLLSDRFSAERPKGSFSTLEIQRTEQGDSAMYLCASSPPITGTGAAGAEAFFGQGTRLTVV.

This chain uses TRBV18 with TRBJ2-1, with TRBD2 identical over 14 bases. CDR1 and CDR2 from the germline V gene are KGHSH and LQKENI. The V segment lost 4 bases and the J segment 5 bases; nucleotides outside the gene matches: 1. This CDR3 region has 15 residues. CDR3 coding DNA: TGTGCCAGCTCACTGGGACTAGCGGGAGACAATGAGCAGTTCTTC. Protein sequence: CASSLGLAGDNEQFF.